This is a list of T cell receptor beta chains from one sample in a study of vaccination and CD4 T cells after COVID-19. The antigens of these receptors remain unknown. Via MiXCR, TCRdb re-called the PCR reads, giving one row per CDR3 protein. The table includes around 15,000 distinct CDR3 sequences, approximately 54% detected once. The input for sequencing was CD4+ T cells from blood, cultured in vitro, taken about 7 months after SARS-CoV-2 vaccination. The receptors originated from a human donor who had recovered from COVID-19. Each CDR3 is given with its conserved first and last residue. D genes are given only for firm matches. Some rows mark clone size as missing; the rest say once, few, many or name a class of expanded clone.

J: TRBJ2-3
D: -
size: few
V: TRBV20-1
CDR3: CSAPLTHTQYF
DNA: TGCAGTGCTCCGTTAACCCATACGCAGTATTTT

J: TRBJ2-5
D: -
size: -
V: TRBV6-1
CDR3: CASSGMGEETQYF
DNA: TGTGCCAGCAGTGGTATGGGGGAAGAGACCCAGTACTTC

J: TRBJ2-5
D: -
size: few
V: TRBV5-1
CDR3: CASSLGGAGQETQYF
DNA: TGCGCCAGCAGCTTGGGCGGGGCGGGCCAAGAGACCCAGTACTTC

J: TRBJ1-2
D: -
size: -
V: TRBV6-5
CDR3: CASSYSRRVHYGYTF
DNA: TGTGCCAGCAGTTACTCGCGCAGGGTCCACTATGGCTACACCTTC

J: TRBJ2-5
D: -
size: -
V: TRBV11-1
CDR3: CASTSYGFGETQYF
DNA: TGTGCCAGCACCTCATATGGGTTCGGAGAGACCCAGTACTTC

J: TRBJ2-7
D: -
size: -
V: TRBV4-2
CDR3: CASSQEPTGSFREQYF
DNA: TGTGCCAGCAGCCAAGAACCCACAGGGTCCTTTCGCGAGCAGTACTTC

J: TRBJ2-7
D: -
size: -
V: TRBV7-9
CDR3: CASSPGAFGYEQYF
DNA: TGTGCCAGCAGCCCTGGAGCCTTTGGCTACGAGCAGTACTTC

J: TRBJ2-3
D: -
size: -
V: TRBV15
CDR3: CATQKGRGASTDTQYF
DNA: TGTGCCACTCAAAAAGGCCGGGGGGCCAGCACAGATACGCAGTATTTT

J: TRBJ1-5
D: -
size: -
V: TRBV12-3/TRBV12-4
CDR3: CASRTTGNQPQHF
DNA: TGTGCCAGCAGAACCACAGGGAATCAGCCCCAGCATTTT

J: TRBJ2-7
D: -
size: -
V: TRBV7-9
CDR3: CASSLLSRDEQYF
DNA: TGTGCCAGCAGCTTATTATCGAGGGACGAGCAGTACTTC

J: TRBJ2-1
D: -
size: -
V: TRBV7-6
CDR3: CATGALASYNEQFF
DNA: TGTGCAACGGGCGCTTTGGCTTCCTACAATGAGCAGTTCTTC

J: TRBJ1-5
D: -
size: once
V: TRBV11-2
CDR3: CASSQVDEPQHF
DNA: TGTGCCAGCAGCCAAGTCGATGAGCCCCAGCATTTT

J: TRBJ1-1
D: -
size: -
V: TRBV7-8
CDR3: CASSRLQGTDTEAFF
DNA: TGTGCCAGCAGCAGACTACAGGGTACGGACACTGAAGCTTTCTTT

J: TRBJ2-2
D: -
size: -
V: TRBV7-9
CDR3: CASSLGQGSDTGELFF
DNA: TGTGCCAGCAGCTTAGGGCAGGGGAGTGACACCGGGGAGCTGTTTTTT

J: TRBJ2-3
D: -
size: -
V: TRBV20-1
CDR3: CSARESLDTQYF
DNA: TGCAGTGCTAGAGAATCCCTAGATACGCAGTATTTT

J: TRBJ1-1
D: -
size: -
V: TRBV21-1
CDR3: CASSPPPTGSMNTEAFF
DNA: TGTGCCAGCAGCCCCCCTCCCACAGGGAGCATGAACACTGAAGCTTTCTTT

J: TRBJ2-1
D: -
size: once
V: TRBV7-2
CDR3: CASSLLGRHGSSEQFF
DNA: TGTGCCAGCAGCTTATTGGGGCGGCACGGGTCGAGTGAGCAGTTCTTC

J: TRBJ2-1
D: TRBD2
size: few
V: TRBV20-1
CDR3: CSATSGSIAYNEQFF
DNA: TGCAGTGCTACCAGCGGGAGTATAGCCTACAATGAGCAGTTCTTC

J: TRBJ2-6
D: -
size: -
V: TRBV7-9
CDR3: CASSLGVLGRRPSGANVLTF
DNA: TGTGCCAGCAGCTTAGGGGTATTGGGGCGTCGACCCTCTGGGGCCAACGTCCTGACTTTC

J: TRBJ2-3
D: -
size: few
V: TRBV27
CDR3: CASSQRGTDTQYF
DNA: TGTGCCAGCAGCCAAAGGGGGACAGATACGCAGTATTTT

J: TRBJ2-6
D: -
size: -
V: TRBV6-4
CDR3: CASRTDSDSGANVLTF
DNA: TGTGCCAGCAGGACCGACAGCGACTCTGGGGCCAACGTCCTGACTTTC

J: TRBJ2-5
D: -
size: -
V: TRBV2
CDR3: CASKGDGETQYF
DNA: TGTGCCAGCAAGGGTGATGGAGAGACCCAGTACTTC

J: TRBJ1-5
D: -
size: -
V: TRBV2
CDR3: CASSVGIREVQHF
DNA: TGTGCCAGCAGTGTAGGGATAAGGGAGGTCCAGCATTTT

J: TRBJ2-3
D: TRBD1
size: -
V: TRBV20-1
CDR3: CSATDRGLADTQYF
DNA: TGCAGTGCTACGGACAGGGGGTTGGCAGATACGCAGTATTTT

J: TRBJ2-7
D: -
size: few
V: TRBV6-1
CDR3: CASRNLQGHSYEQYF
DNA: TGTGCCAGCAGAAATCTACAGGGCCACTCCTACGAGCAGTACTTC

J: TRBJ2-5
D: -
size: few
V: TRBV6-1
CDR3: CASGGAQGVKTQYF
DNA: TGTGCCAGCGGTGGGGCACAGGGCGTGAAGACCCAGTACTTC

J: TRBJ2-7
D: -
size: few
V: TRBV27
CDR3: CASSLSFRRGGFEQYF
DNA: TGTGCCAGCAGTTTAAGTTTCAGGCGTGGGGGTTTCGAGCAGTACTTC

J: TRBJ1-2
D: TRBD1
size: -
V: TRBV6-4
CDR3: CASSDWNRGGGYTF
DNA: TGTGCCAGCAGTGACTGGAACAGGGGCGGTGGCTACACCTTC

J: TRBJ2-1
D: TRBD2
size: -
V: TRBV11-1
CDR3: CASSQDTGTSGYNEQFF
DNA: TGTGCCAGCAGCCAAGATACTGGGACTAGCGGATACAATGAGCAGTTCTTC

J: TRBJ1-6
D: -
size: few
V: TRBV7-9
CDR3: CASRGDLDSPLHF
DNA: TGTGCCAGCAGAGGGGACCTTGATTCACCCCTCCACTTT

J: TRBJ2-3
D: TRBD2
size: -
V: TRBV20-1
CDR3: CSATRLATSTDTQYF
DNA: TGCAGTGCCACAAGACTAGCGACTAGCACAGATACGCAGTATTTT

J: TRBJ2-3
D: -
size: -
V: TRBV19
CDR3: CASTWASSNTQYF
DNA: TGTGCCAGTACGTGGGCGTCCTCAAATACGCAGTATTTT

J: TRBJ2-7
D: TRBD1
size: -
V: TRBV6-1
CDR3: CASTRRDRGQYEQYF
DNA: TGTGCCAGCACCCGCCGGGACAGGGGGCAGTACGAGCAGTACTTC

J: TRBJ2-3
D: -
size: -
V: TRBV14
CDR3: CASSQVRRMSTDTQYF
DNA: TGTGCCAGCAGCCAAGTCCGGAGGATGAGCACAGATACGCAGTATTTT

J: TRBJ2-3
D: -
size: large
V: TRBV7-6
CDR3: CASSLGLGQYTQYF
DNA: TGTGCCAGCAGCTTAGGACTCGGGCAGTATACGCAGTATTTT

J: TRBJ1-6
D: TRBD1
size: -
V: TRBV5-4
CDR3: CASSPTGQGAESPLHF
DNA: TGTGCCAGCAGCCCAACCGGACAGGGGGCGGAATCACCCCTCCACTTT

J: TRBJ2-3
D: -
size: few
V: TRBV20-1
CDR3: CSARSAGNTDTQYF
DNA: TGCAGTGCCCGCTCAGCGGGTAATACAGATACGCAGTATTTT

J: TRBJ1-2
D: -
size: -
V: TRBV4-1
CDR3: CASSQGWQGGGYGYTF
DNA: TGCGCCAGCAGCCAAGGATGGCAGGGAGGCGGCTATGGCTACACCTTC

J: TRBJ1-1
D: TRBD1
size: -
V: TRBV15
CDR3: CATSRGGGGNTEAFF
DNA: TGTGCCACCAGCAGAGGAGGAGGGGGCAACACTGAAGCTTTCTTT

J: TRBJ1-1
D: TRBD1
size: -
V: TRBV20-1
CDR3: CSASEGADTEAFF
DNA: TGCAGTGCTAGTGAGGGGGCCGATACTGAAGCTTTCTTT

J: TRBJ1-2
D: -
size: -
V: TRBV6-2/TRBV6-3
CDR3: CASSHMDSGYGYTF
DNA: TGTGCCAGCAGCCACATGGACAGCGGCTATGGCTACACCTTC

J: TRBJ1-5
D: -
size: -
V: TRBV6-1
CDR3: CASSEQWGGLAPQHF
DNA: TGTGCCAGCAGTGAACAGTGGGGCGGTCTAGCGCCCCAGCATTTT

J: TRBJ2-1
D: TRBD1
size: -
V: TRBV2
CDR3: CASSAGGGYNEQFF
DNA: TGTGCCAGCAGCGCAGGGGGCGGGTACAATGAGCAGTTCTTC

J: TRBJ2-5
D: -
size: few
V: TRBV7-3
CDR3: CASSRGGQDPQYF
DNA: TGTGCCAGCTCCCGCGGAGGTCAGGATCCCCAGTACTTC

J: TRBJ2-5
D: -
size: few
V: TRBV7-2
CDR3: CASSLSRLQETQYF
DNA: TGTGCCAGCAGCTTATCACGGCTCCAAGAGACCCAGTACTTC

J: TRBJ2-3
D: -
size: -
V: TRBV20-1
CDR3: CSARSSGDTQYF
DNA: TGCAGTGCTAGGTCAAGTGGGGATACGCAGTATTTT

J: TRBJ2-5
D: TRBD1
size: few
V: TRBV7-6
CDR3: CASSPATGPGGLETQYF
DNA: TGTGCCAGCAGCCCCGCCACGGGCCCAGGGGGATTAGAGACCCAGTACTTC

J: TRBJ1-1
D: -
size: -
V: TRBV20-1
CDR3: CSARPGQVPEAFF
DNA: TGCAGTGCGAGACCTGGACAAGTCCCTGAAGCTTTCTTT

J: TRBJ2-5
D: TRBD2
size: -
V: TRBV20-1
CDR3: CSAGSGAGGQETQYF
DNA: TGCAGTGCTGGTTCGGGGGCGGGGGGACAAGAGACCCAGTACTTC

J: TRBJ1-2
D: TRBD1
size: few
V: TRBV20-1
CDR3: CSASGDREGYTF
DNA: TGCAGTGCTAGCGGGGACAGGGAAGGCTACACCTTC

J: TRBJ1-1
D: -
size: -
V: TRBV24-1
CDR3: CATSDPGLQEAFF
DNA: TGTGCCACCAGTGACCCCGGGTTGCAAGAAGCTTTCTTT

J: TRBJ2-5
D: -
size: -
V: TRBV27
CDR3: CASSLRFITGRKTQYF
DNA: TGTGCCAGCAGTTTAAGGTTCATAACGGGTAGAAAGACCCAGTACTTC

J: TRBJ1-2
D: TRBD1
size: few
V: TRBV7-9
CDR3: CASSSGQGDYGYTF
DNA: TGTGCCAGCAGCTCGGGACAGGGGGACTATGGCTACACCTTC

J: TRBJ2-7
D: -
size: few
V: TRBV27
CDR3: CASTPVGQGGYEQYF
DNA: TGTGCCAGCACCCCGGTTGGACAGGGAGGGTACGAGCAGTACTTC

J: TRBJ2-5
D: -
size: -
V: TRBV24-1
CDR3: CATSDAVTETQYF
DNA: TGTGCCACCAGTGATGCAGTTACAGAGACCCAGTACTTC